These 5 T cell receptor beta chains were all obtained from the same sample, sequenced in a study of Ad26.COV2.S vaccination and SARS-CoV-2 variants. This table comes from immunoSEQ multiplex PCR, and its TCRdb copy is limited to in-frame clones, with some not included. The data contain more than 300,000 clones, 88% of them singletons. The treatment here: some 20 received Ad26.COV2.S at low or high dose, single or two shots; roughly 5 received placebo; per-sample allocation not given. Repertoires come from day 63 after the first vaccine or placebo injection. The specimen was peripheral blood, collected in a trial of Ad26.COV2.S vaccine versus placebo. The source of these receptors is a person aged 18 to 65 who received the Ad26.COV2.S COVID-19 vaccine or a placebo.

V is TRBV28 and J is TRBJ2-7; D is undetermined. In germline, CDR1 is MDHEN, CDR2 SYDVKM. The germline V and J ends were trimmed by 6 bases and 12 bases, with 18 bases remaining between them. This CDR3 has 12 residues. For the CDR3, the DNA is TGTGCCAGCAGCCTCCCAGAGGCCCCGTCGTACTTC. Its protein product is CASSLPEAPSYF.

The gene calls are TRBV25-1 and TRBJ1-2, with 7 positions matching TRBD1. The ends lost 0 bases at V and 5 bases at J; junction bases unmatched: 3. Germline loops: CDR1 MGHDK, CDR2 SYGVNS. There are 14 residues in the CDR3. The CDR3 DNA is TGTGCCAGCAGTGAATACGGCAGGGGGTATGGCTACACCTTC. It translates to CASSEYGRGYGYTF.

The CDR3, as DNA: TGTGCCAGCAGCCAGAACGTGGCGGGGTTGGGTGGGCGAACTGAAGCTTTCTTT. Its translation is CASSQNVAGLGGRTEAFF. The chain has TRBV7-8 and TRBJ1-1; no reliable D call. Per the germline V gene, CDR1 is SGHVS and CDR2 is FQNEAQ. The CDR3 contains 18 residues. With 5 bases removed from V and 5 bases from J, the gap between germline ends came to 27 bases.

The rearrangement uses TRBV29-1 and TRBJ2-1; D ambiguous. The V end was cut by 3 bases, the J end by 3 bases, with 6 bases between. Germline CDR1 SQVTM, CDR2 ANQGSEA. The CDR3 has 12 residues. The CDR3 sequence: CSVEPSYNEQFF. The DNA for the CDR3 is TGCAGCGTTGAGCCCAGCTACAATGAGCAGTTCTTC.

This clone was recorded a few times. V usage is TRBV9 and J usage is TRBJ2-5, with TRBD1 matching over 7 bases. This CDR3 is 17 amino acids long. The V gene's germline CDR1 is SGDLS and CDR2 YYNGEE. V lost 0 bases, J lost 8 bases, and 16 bases stayed unmatched. CDR3 in DNA: TGTGCCAGCAGCGTAGGCGTCAGTCGGGACAGCCTAGACACCCAGTACTTC. This sequence encodes CASSVGVSRDSLDTQYF.